This T cell receptor (beta chain) stems from a study of cytomegalovirus exposure and HLA in healthy donors. CDR3 length: 15 amino acids. V shed 4 bases, J shed 8 bases, and the junction held 8 bases outside the gene matches. Germline assignment: CDR1 SGHRS and CDR2 YFSETQ. Primers: 60 Vbeta forward and 13 Jbeta reverse. The authors' processing: In a later analysis, about 11 million of some 80 million unique beta chains occurred in at least two donors. TCRdb keeps only in-frame clones here, not all; method: immunoSEQ multiplex PCR. The D gene and trimming were derived from the DNA, and the V and J assignments and clone size from that table. The sample shows about 120,000 clones, around 88% of them seen only once.

The receptor comes from a man in his forties or fifties in good health and CMV-seronegative. The specimen was PBMCs. V gene TRBV5-1 combines with J gene TRBJ1-6; 8 bases are a match to TRBD1. CDR3 region: CASSGGQVPDSPLHF. The CDR3 nucleotides read TGCGCCAGCAGCGGGGGACAGGTTCCGGATTCACCCCTCCACTTT.